These T cell receptor beta chains were read from a single sample in a study of sequential checkpoint blockade in melanoma. Produced via immunoSEQ multiplex PCR; TCRdb's table is partial and in-frame only. The table lists approximately 6,000 clones, 25% to 30% of them singletons. Sequences were derived from tumor tissue (inferred from file names), sampled from a patient given nivolumab and ipilimumab in sequence. Receptors were obtained from a human donor with melanoma. Each CDR3 is given with its conserved first and last residue. A D gene is named only where the DNA matches it firmly. Size values are once, few and many counts, or a class for expanded clones, and some rows have none.

v_call: TRBV11-3
d_call: TRBD2
clone_size: -
j_call: TRBJ2-7
cdr3_nt: TGTGCCAGCAGCTTAATTCCCGCGGCCCTAGCGGGGAGAACCTACGAGCAGTACTTC
cdr3_aa: CASSLIPAALAGRTYEQYF

v_call: TRBV18
d_call: -
clone_size: -
j_call: TRBJ1-2
cdr3_nt: TGTGCCAGCTCACCACCGTCTACACAGGAAATCGGCTACACCTTC
cdr3_aa: CASSPPSTQEIGYTF

v_call: TRBV1
d_call: -
clone_size: -
j_call: TRBJ2-4
cdr3_nt: TGCGCCAGCAGCCCGGACAGGGCCAAAAACATTCAGTACTTC
cdr3_aa: CASSPDRAKNIQYF

v_call: TRBV7-6
d_call: -
clone_size: -
j_call: TRBJ2-3
cdr3_nt: TGTGCCAGCAGATCATGGGGGCGCACAGATACGCAGTATTTT
cdr3_aa: CASRSWGRTDTQYF

v_call: TRBV29-1
d_call: -
clone_size: -
j_call: TRBJ2-3
cdr3_nt: TGCAGCGTTGAAGTGGACGGCACAGATACGCAGTATTTT
cdr3_aa: CSVEVDGTDTQYF

v_call: TRBV23-1
d_call: -
clone_size: many
j_call: TRBJ1-2
cdr3_nt: TGCGCCAGCAGCCCCGGGACTAGCTATGGCTACACCTTC
cdr3_aa: CASSPGTSYGYTF

v_call: TRBV7-5
d_call: -
clone_size: many
j_call: TRBJ1-2
cdr3_nt: TGTGCCAGCAGCGCCCAGGTGGGGCCGGGGGACTATGGCTACACCTTC
cdr3_aa: CASSAQVGPGDYGYTF

v_call: TRBV6-8
d_call: -
clone_size: medium-sized
j_call: TRBJ2-1
cdr3_nt: TGTGCCAGCAGCCTACAAGGGCCCATCTCCTACAATGAGCAGTTCTTC
cdr3_aa: CASSLQGPISYNEQFF

v_call: TRBV5-1
d_call: TRBD2
clone_size: once
j_call: TRBJ2-3
cdr3_nt: TGCGCCAGCAGCTTACTAGCGGGGGTGGGAGATACGCAGTATTTT
cdr3_aa: CASSLLAGVGDTQYF

v_call: TRBV9
d_call: -
clone_size: few
j_call: TRBJ2-1
cdr3_nt: TGTGCCAGCAGCGTAGTCTCTAGCAGTGAGCAGTTCTTC
cdr3_aa: CASSVVSSSEQFF

v_call: TRBV29-1
d_call: -
clone_size: -
j_call: TRBJ2-2
cdr3_nt: TGCAGCGCCGCCGGGAGGAACACCGGGGAGCTGTTTTTT
cdr3_aa: CSAAGRNTGELFF

v_call: TRBV29-1
d_call: -
clone_size: few
j_call: TRBJ1-1
cdr3_nt: TGCAGCGTTGAAGGGGACACCCGGAACACTGAAGCTTTCTTT
cdr3_aa: CSVEGDTRNTEAFF

v_call: TRBV6-8
d_call: TRBD2
clone_size: -
j_call: TRBJ2-7
cdr3_nt: TGTGCCAGCAGTTCCGGGCTAGCGGGCGAGCAGTACTTC
cdr3_aa: CASSSGLAGEQYF

v_call: TRBV4-1
d_call: TRBD2
clone_size: medium-sized
j_call: TRBJ2-5
cdr3_nt: TGCGCCAGCAGCCGGCGTAGCGGGGGCACTTTCCAAGAGACCCAGTACTTC
cdr3_aa: CASSRRSGGTFQETQYF

v_call: TRBV18
d_call: TRBD1
clone_size: -
j_call: TRBJ1-4
cdr3_nt: TGTGCCAGCTCACCATCAAGACAGGGGAATGAAAAACTGTTTTTT
cdr3_aa: CASSPSRQGNEKLFF

v_call: TRBV19
d_call: TRBD1
clone_size: -
j_call: TRBJ1-5
cdr3_nt: TGTGCCAGTAAGGGACAGATGAATCAGCCCCAGCATTTT
cdr3_aa: CASKGQMNQPQHF

v_call: TRBV11-3
d_call: -
clone_size: medium-sized
j_call: TRBJ1-2
cdr3_nt: TGTGCCAGCAGCTTAGGGCAGGGCGGCTATGGCTACACCTTC
cdr3_aa: CASSLGQGGYGYTF

v_call: TRBV11-3
d_call: -
clone_size: -
j_call: TRBJ2-1
cdr3_nt: TGTGCCAGCAGCTTAGTTGGGGCAGGGTTTAGCTCCTACAATGAGCAGTTCTTC
cdr3_aa: CASSLVGAGFSSYNEQFF

v_call: TRBV5-1
d_call: TRBD1
clone_size: -
j_call: TRBJ2-5
cdr3_nt: TGCGCCAGCAGCCCGGACAGGGTAGGCCAAGAGACCCAGTACTTC
cdr3_aa: CASSPDRVGQETQYF

v_call: TRBV6-8
d_call: -
clone_size: -
j_call: TRBJ1-1
cdr3_nt: TGTGCCAGCAGCCACAAGGGAGGTGGGAGGACTGAAGCTTTCTTT
cdr3_aa: CASSHKGGGRTEAFF

v_call: TRBV18
d_call: TRBD2
clone_size: -
j_call: TRBJ2-1
cdr3_nt: TGTGCCAGCTCACCACTAGCGGGAGGTGGCTACAATGAGCAGTTCTTC
cdr3_aa: CASSPLAGGGYNEQFF

v_call: TRBV19
d_call: TRBD2
clone_size: few
j_call: TRBJ2-3
cdr3_nt: TGTGCCAGTAGTATAGAATATGGACTAGCGGGAGGGGATACGCAGTATTTT
cdr3_aa: CASSIEYGLAGGDTQYF

v_call: TRBV5-1
d_call: TRBD2
clone_size: few
j_call: TRBJ2-2
cdr3_nt: TGCGCCAGCAGCTTGGCACTAGCGGGGGGCACCGGGGAGCTGTTTTTT
cdr3_aa: CASSLALAGGTGELFF

v_call: TRBV5-1
d_call: TRBD1
clone_size: -
j_call: TRBJ1-1
cdr3_nt: TGCGCCAGCAGCTCGGGACAGAGGAACACTGAAGCTTTCTTT
cdr3_aa: CASSSGQRNTEAFF

v_call: TRBV11-3
d_call: -
clone_size: many
j_call: TRBJ2-7
cdr3_nt: TGTGCCAGCAGCTTGGGTTACCGGGACCGGTCCTACGAGCAGTACTTC
cdr3_aa: CASSLGYRDRSYEQYF

v_call: TRBV11-3
d_call: TRBD1
clone_size: large
j_call: TRBJ1-1
cdr3_nt: TGTGCCAGCAGCCTAGGACAGGGGAACACTGAAGCTTTCTTT
cdr3_aa: CASSLGQGNTEAFF

v_call: TRBV9
d_call: TRBD2
clone_size: few
j_call: TRBJ2-3
cdr3_nt: TGTGCCAGCAGCGTAGAAGGACTAGACGGTTTTGATACGCAGTATTTT
cdr3_aa: CASSVEGLDGFDTQYF

v_call: TRBV19
d_call: -
clone_size: -
j_call: TRBJ2-7
cdr3_nt: TGTGCCAGTAGTATTGGTCCCGGGACACACTACGAGCAGTACTTC
cdr3_aa: CASSIGPGTHYEQYF

v_call: TRBV11-3
d_call: TRBD1
clone_size: -
j_call: TRBJ2-3
cdr3_nt: TGTGCCAGCAGCTCCACAGGGGGCTCAGCAGATACGCAGTATTTT
cdr3_aa: CASSSTGGSADTQYF

v_call: TRBV11-3
d_call: -
clone_size: many
j_call: TRBJ2-5
cdr3_nt: TGTGCCAGCAGCCACACCGGGACGGGGGAGACCCAGTACTTC
cdr3_aa: CASSHTGTGETQYF

v_call: TRBV9
d_call: TRBD2
clone_size: medium-sized
j_call: TRBJ2-2
cdr3_nt: TGTGCCAGCAGCGCTAGCGGGGTCACCGGGGAGCTGTTTTTT
cdr3_aa: CASSASGVTGELFF

v_call: TRBV6-8
d_call: -
clone_size: -
j_call: TRBJ1-1
cdr3_nt: TGTGCCAGCAGTTACCCCCCAAAGGAAGCTTTCTTT
cdr3_aa: CASSYPPKEAFF

v_call: TRBV18
d_call: -
clone_size: few
j_call: TRBJ2-7
cdr3_nt: TGTGCCAGCTCACCACCGGGAACGGGGGCTGTCTACGAGCAGTACTTC
cdr3_aa: CASSPPGTGAVYEQYF

v_call: TRBV11-3
d_call: TRBD2
clone_size: -
j_call: TRBJ2-1
cdr3_nt: TGTGCCAGCAGCTTAGTTGGGACTAGCGGGACCGATGAGCAGTTCTTC
cdr3_aa: CASSLVGTSGTDEQFF

v_call: TRBV4-1
d_call: -
clone_size: -
j_call: TRBJ2-2
cdr3_nt: TGCGCCAGCAGCCAAGATTCAAGACAGGCTTCGACCGGGGAGCTGTTTTTT
cdr3_aa: CASSQDSRQASTGELFF

v_call: TRBV28
d_call: -
clone_size: -
j_call: TRBJ2-2
cdr3_nt: TGTGCCAGCAGTTTTAGTAGGAACACCGGGGAGCTGTTTTTT
cdr3_aa: CASSFSRNTGELFF

v_call: TRBV18
d_call: -
clone_size: -
j_call: TRBJ2-1
cdr3_nt: TGTGCCAGCTCACCACCGGGTTCTGTCGACAATGAGCAGTTCTTC
cdr3_aa: CASSPPGSVDNEQFF

v_call: TRBV9
d_call: -
clone_size: -
j_call: TRBJ2-7
cdr3_nt: TGTGCCAGCAGCGTAGCCGGTACCTACGAGCAGTACTTC
cdr3_aa: CASSVAGTYEQYF

v_call: TRBV11-3
d_call: -
clone_size: many
j_call: TRBJ2-5
cdr3_nt: TGTGCCAGCAGGGGACACCAACGAGGGTATTTGGAGACCCAGTACTTC
cdr3_aa: CASRGHQRGYLETQYF

v_call: TRBV6-8
d_call: -
clone_size: -
j_call: TRBJ2-7
cdr3_nt: TGTGCCAGCAGTTACTCGCAGACGGCACTCTACGAGCAGTACTTC
cdr3_aa: CASSYSQTALYEQYF

v_call: TRBV11-3
d_call: -
clone_size: few
j_call: TRBJ1-1
cdr3_nt: TGTGCCAGCAGCCCGCGCCCCAAGGTGACTGAAGCTTTCTTT
cdr3_aa: CASSPRPKVTEAFF

v_call: TRBV14
d_call: -
clone_size: -
j_call: TRBJ2-7
cdr3_nt: TGTGCCAGCAGCCCACGTAGGGGGACCCAGTCCAACTACTACGAGCAGTACTTC
cdr3_aa: CASSPRRGTQSNYYEQYF

v_call: TRBV28
d_call: TRBD1
clone_size: few
j_call: TRBJ2-5
cdr3_nt: TGTGCCAGCAGTTTATGGGGACAGGGGCAGGAGACCCAGTACTTC
cdr3_aa: CASSLWGQGQETQYF

v_call: TRBV5-1
d_call: -
clone_size: few
j_call: TRBJ2-1
cdr3_nt: TGCGCCAGCAGCCCGACCGGGACCAGTAGAAATGAGCAGTTCTTC
cdr3_aa: CASSPTGTSRNEQFF

v_call: TRBV30
d_call: -
clone_size: few
j_call: TRBJ1-1
cdr3_nt: TGTGCCTGGAGTGTAGGCCCCGGGAACACTGAAGCTTTCTTT
cdr3_aa: CAWSVGPGNTEAFF

v_call: TRBV2
d_call: -
clone_size: -
j_call: TRBJ1-2
cdr3_nt: TGTGCCAGCAGCGTAGGGGAGGGGTTGGGTTCCTATGGCTACACCTTC
cdr3_aa: CASSVGEGLGSYGYTF

v_call: TRBV6-8
d_call: -
clone_size: few
j_call: TRBJ2-7
cdr3_nt: TGTGCCAGCAGCTCCGGGACTTCCGTTTACGAGCAGTACTTC
cdr3_aa: CASSSGTSVYEQYF

v_call: TRBV14
d_call: -
clone_size: -
j_call: TRBJ2-2
cdr3_nt: TGTGCCAGCAGCCAAGAACTCCTACTGAACACCGGGGAGCTGTTTTTT
cdr3_aa: CASSQELLLNTGELFF

v_call: TRBV6-8
d_call: TRBD2
clone_size: few
j_call: TRBJ2-1
cdr3_nt: TGTGCCAGCAGTGAGGGACTAGCGGGATACAATGAGCAGTTCTTC
cdr3_aa: CASSEGLAGYNEQFF

v_call: TRBV6-8
d_call: -
clone_size: few
j_call: TRBJ2-1
cdr3_nt: TGTGCCAGCAGTTCCGATCCAAGGTATCTCGCCTACAATGAGCAGTTCTTC
cdr3_aa: CASSSDPRYLAYNEQFF

v_call: TRBV11-3
d_call: -
clone_size: many
j_call: TRBJ2-6
cdr3_nt: TGTGCCAGCAGCCCAGGGATCTCTGGGGCCAACGTCCTGACTTTC
cdr3_aa: CASSPGISGANVLTF

v_call: TRBV18
d_call: -
clone_size: -
j_call: TRBJ1-2
cdr3_nt: TGTGCCAGCTCACCGACCGCCCAGAAGGCCGACTATGGCTACACCTTC
cdr3_aa: CASSPTAQKADYGYTF

v_call: TRBV28
d_call: TRBD1
clone_size: -
j_call: TRBJ1-5
cdr3_nt: TGTGCCAGCATCACCCAGGGGGCGGGACAGCCCCAGCATTTT
cdr3_aa: CASITQGAGQPQHF

v_call: TRBV18
d_call: TRBD1
clone_size: -
j_call: TRBJ2-5
cdr3_nt: TGTGCCAGCTCACCATTTGGGACAGGGGAAGAGACCCAGTACTTC
cdr3_aa: CASSPFGTGEETQYF

v_call: TRBV6-8
d_call: -
clone_size: few
j_call: TRBJ2-2
cdr3_nt: TGTGCCAGCAGTTCCGGGAGGAACACCGGGGAGCTGTTTTTT
cdr3_aa: CASSSGRNTGELFF

v_call: TRBV7-8
d_call: -
clone_size: -
j_call: TRBJ1-1
cdr3_nt: TGTGCCAGCAGCTTCTTAGGGCGCGATGAAGCTTTCTTT
cdr3_aa: CASSFLGRDEAFF

v_call: TRBV18
d_call: TRBD1
clone_size: few
j_call: TRBJ2-7
cdr3_nt: TGTGCCAGCTCACCATTGGGACAGGGCTACGAGCAGTACTTC
cdr3_aa: CASSPLGQGYEQYF

v_call: TRBV28
d_call: -
clone_size: -
j_call: TRBJ1-5
cdr3_nt: TGTGCCAGCATCCCTGAGGGGATGGGCCAGCCCCAGCATTTT
cdr3_aa: CASIPEGMGQPQHF